This T cell receptor (beta chain) originates from a study of T-cell memory formation after mild COVID-19 (dated by TCRdb to about 2021). As for the study more broadly: Most TCR sequence clusters were specific to one of the two donors. T-cell clones expanding and contracting after mild COVID-19 in a couple of donors were tracked by longitudinal TCRalpha and TCRbeta repertoire sequencing. Two young, previously healthy adult volunteers, one female and one male, were included in the cohort. Overall results and qualifications from the work: Some responding clones were found in pre-infection memory, which suggests that pre-existing cross-reactive memory T cells took part in the SARS-CoV-2 response. Contracting CD4+ clones turned up mainly in the CM and EM memory subsets, whereas EMRA was where CD8+ clones were enriched. From day 15 to 85, contracting clones showed balanced CD4/CD8 phenotypes, whereas a second wave of clones that expanded from day 15 to 37 leaned towards CD4+. The second-wave clones that peaked on day 37 were not confirmed to be SARS-CoV-2 specific. The study included only a couple of mild cases, and larger cohorts that include severe cases with pre-infection samples were judged to be necessary.

TCRdb shows the sequencer as Illumina NovaSeq 6000. cDNA libraries for TCRalpha and TCRbeta were prepared by 5'RACE using constant-segment primers, with sample barcodes and unique molecular identifiers added. RNA was extracted from every sample with Trizol reagent. Libraries were amplified in two PCR steps, with a second sample barcode and Illumina TruSeq adapters added in the second step. Libraries were sequenced on an Illumina NovaSeq with 2 x 150 bp paired-end reads. As for the original processing: With migec v1.2.7, reads were demultiplexed and then collapsed into UMI-guided consensus sequences. Using mixcr v2.1.11, the UMI consensuses were aligned to TRA and TRB V and J templates and assembled into clonotypes. Clonotypes were classified as expanded or contracted when called significant by both edgeR and NoisET, with noise models trained on biological replicates. For edgeR calls, the thresholds were a false discovery rate-adjusted p below 0.01 and a log2 fold-change of 1. As an exploratory analysis of dynamics, PCA with hierarchical clustering was applied to max-normalized trajectories of the 1000 most abundant clonotypes. The CD4 or CD8 phenotype of responding clones was assigned using the separately sequenced CD4+ and CD8+ repertoires. TCRdb's own reprocessing of the public reads used fastp at Q25 and MiXCR and kept productive beta chains. Each record represents a unique CDR3 protein, reported with the most common genes and DNA among its rows. Clone size and V and J calls follow TCRdb, not the original study. The sample table contains 200,000 to 300,000 distinct CDR3 sequences; only one count was recorded for roughly 15% of them. 2% to 2.5% of the sample lies in the top ten.

As regards this clonotype: This receptor's antigen is unknown. No qualities accompany the bases; no much larger clone lies one base away.

Per the germline V gene, MNHEY is the CDR1 and SVGEGT is the CDR2. From the cysteine through the phenylalanine, the CDR3 covers 14 amino acids. Only CDR3 DNA remains: 42 bases, in frame from the first base. V and J are trimmed by 7 bases and 6 bases, and the gene matches miss 11 bases of the junction. Ficoll-Paque density gradient centrifugation was used to isolate PBMCs. The sample taken for sequencing was PBMCs or a T cell subset sorted from them (not recorded which). The TCR was taken from an adult woman who had mild COVID-19 (a few samples of this study predate the infection). The sample titles of this study are shuffled in the database, so cell type and time point are left out; the donor was told from shared clones. The chain is encoded by TRBV6-2 or TRBV6-3 joined to TRBJ2-7; 8 of the junction bases match TRBD1. CDR3 protein: CASIKRQGSLEQYF. The DNA is as follows: TGTGCCAGCATCAAAAGACAGGGGTCCCTCGAGCAGTACTTC.